Presented here are 29 T cell receptor beta chains from one specimen sequenced in a study of STAT5B mutations in CD4+ large granular lymphocyte leukemia. The data were produced by immunoSEQ multiplex PCR, yet TCRdb's version contains in-frame clones alone and is incomplete. The table has fewer than 30,000 clones, 60% to 85% seen once. The sequencing input was CD4+ T cells from blood buffy coats. Receptors originate from a human donor in good health.

V gene TRBV30 combines with J gene TRBJ2-6; D call uncertain. This CDR3 spans 13 amino acids. V lost 3 bases and J lost 1, with 4 bases in between. Germline CDR1 reads GTSNPN; CDR2 reads SVGIG (reference sequence). CDR3 coding DNA: TGTGCCTGGAGGGGTTCTGGGGCCAACGTCCTGACTTTC. This encodes CAWRGSGANVLTF.

This chain uses TRBV5-4 with TRBJ2-3; 12 nucleotides agree with TRBD2. The CDR3 runs to 16 residues. The V and J ends lost 0 bases and 4 bases, in that order; junction bases with no gene match: 3. Germline V CDR1 and CDR2: SGHNT, YYREEE (reference sequence). The CDR3 spells CASSLETSGRSDTQYF. The CDR3 nucleotides are TGTGCCAGCAGCTTGGAAACTAGCGGGAGGTCAGATACGCAGTATTTT.

The chain employs TRBV7-2 and TRBJ1-2; perhaps TRBD1 as D (5 bases). The CDR3 is 15 amino acids. The V and J ends lost 0 bases and 8 bases respectively, with 16 bases between them. Germline V gene data show CDR1 as SGHTA and CDR2 as FQGNSA. Here the CDR3 DNA reads TGTGCCAGCAGCTTAGCAAACCGGGACCCGAGGGGCTACACCTTC. It yields the protein CASSLANRDPRGYTF. The full variable domain, rest sourced from reference TRBV7-2 and TRBJ1-2, is GAGVSQSPSNKVTEKGKDVELRCDPISGHTALYWYRQSLGQGLEFLIYFQGNSAPDKSGLPSDRFSAERTGGSVSTLTIQRTQQEDSAVYLCASSLANRDPRGYTFGSGTRLTVV.

This clone was found a few times. The chain couples TRBV13 to TRBJ2-6; the D gene is possibly TRBD2 (5 bases). There are 16 residues in the CDR3. Trimming stripped 5 bases from V and 3 bases from J, with 14 bases between. Germline loops: CDR1 PRHDT, CDR2 FYEKMQ (reference sequence). The CDR3 protein is CASSPPGVRGANVLTF. Here the CDR3 DNA reads TGTGCCAGCAGCCCACCCGGGGTGCGTGGGGCCAACGTCCTGACTTTC.

This chain links TRBV28 with TRBJ1-2; perhaps TRBD1 as D (6 bases). CDR1 and CDR2 from the germline V gene are MDHEN and SYDVKM. This CDR3 region has 14 residues. V shed 4 bases and J shed 4 bases, with 13 bases lying between them. CDR3 bases: TGTGCCAGCAGTTCCGGACAGTCTTCCTATGGCTACACCTTC. It is translated as CASSSGQSSYGYTF.

As regards this clone: The junction differs from germline at one of its ends, possibly a read error. The chain has TRBV6-6 and TRBJ2-7; 14 nucleotides match TRBD2. Germline values: CDR1 MNHNY, CDR2 SVGAGI (reference sequence). The CDR3 is 15 residues long. The CDR3 DNA sequence: TGTGTCAGCAGTCAGGGACTAGCGGGAGTGGGCGAGCAGTACTTC. Translating it yields CVSSQGLAGVGEQYF.

CDR3: CASSELGLSAYEQYF. In DNA, the CDR3 is TGTGCCAGCAGTGAACTGGGGCTCTCGGCCTACGAGCAGTACTTC. The chain has TRBV6-1 and TRBJ2-7; TRBD1 is a possible D gene (5 bases). Germline lookup yields CDR1 MNHNS and CDR2 SASEGT. V lost 2 bases and J 2 bases, leaving 13 bases between the germline ends. The CDR3 runs 15 residues.

The rearrangement uses TRBV28 and TRBJ2-2, with 11 bases that match TRBD1. The CDR3 sequence is 17 residues long. With V trimmed by 6 bases and J by 6 bases, 12 bases remained unmatched. Germline lookup yields CDR1 MDHEN and CDR2 SYDVKM. The CDR3 loop is CASSLPRGTGGAGELFF. As DNA, the CDR3 is TGTGCCAGCAGCCTACCCCGCGGGACAGGGGGGGCCGGGGAGCTGTTTTTT.

The V gene is TRBV6-1, the J gene TRBJ1-6, with 7 bases fitting TRBD1. The V and J ends lost 8 bases and 6 bases, in that order; junction bases with no gene match: 7. This CDR3 comprises 14 residues. CDR1 and CDR2 from the germline V gene are MNHNS and SASEGT. CDR3 bases: TGTGCCAGCGTCGAGGGGGCGCTTAATTCACCCCTCCACTTT. It is translated as CASVEGALNSPLHF.

The chain links TRBV5-4 to TRBJ2-5, with no clear D. The germline V gene has CDR1 SGHNT and CDR2 YYREEE (reference sequence). The CDR3 contains 12 residues. V gave up 0 bases and J gave up 1 base, with 1 base separating them. CDR3 sequence (DNA): TGTGCCAGCAGCTTGGTCCAAGAGACCCAGTACTTC. It codes for CASSLVQETQYF.

The chain is built from TRBV2 and TRBJ2-2; D is perhaps TRBD1 (5 bases). Germline V CDR1 and CDR2: SNHLY, FYNNEI. There are 15 residues in the CDR3. V was pared by 6 bases and J by 0 bases, with 11 bases between. The CDR3 reads CASRPGSTNTGELFF. CDR3 coding DNA: TGTGCCAGCAGACCAGGGTCGACGAACACCGGGGAGCTGTTTTTT. Using reference TRBV2 and TRBJ2-2 for the parts outside the CDR3, the full variable domain is EPEVTQTPSHQVTQMGQEVILRCVPISNHLYFYWYRQILGQKVEFLVSFYNNEISEKSEIFDDQFSVERPDGSNFTLKIRSTKLEDSAMYFCASRPGSTNTGELFFGEGSRLTVL.

Comments on this clone: One end of the junction is discordant with germline, which a read error may explain. The chain carries TRBV7-7 and TRBJ2-3; TRBD2 agrees at 7 bases. Germline-derived CDR1 and CDR2 are SSHAT and FNYEAQ (reference sequence). This CDR3 region has 16 residues. The CDR3 bases are TGTGCTAGCAGCTTAGGTAGCGGGCTCAGCACAGATACGCAGTATTTT. Translating it yields CASSLGSGLSTDTQYF.

J is TRBJ1-3 and V is TRBV6-1; the D gene is possibly TRBD1 (5 bases). CDR3 length: 15 amino acids. Looked up from germline, CDR1 is MNHNS and CDR2 is SASEGT. V lost 2 bases, J lost 2 bases, and 10 bases lay in between. CDR3 bases: TGTGCCAGCAGTGAAAGCGGGGGGACTGGAAACACCATATATTTT. This encodes CASSESGGTGNTIYF.

A few counts support this clone. This sequence joins TRBV18 and TRBJ2-3; TRBD2 matches 15 bases. Germline lookup yields CDR1 KGHSH and CDR2 LQKENI. This CDR3 is 18 amino acids long. Losses at the gene ends were 5 bases for V and 2 bases for J; bases not matched to a gene: 8. CDR3 in amino acids: CASSSRTSGGATTDTQYF. DNA of the CDR3: TGTGCCAGCTCATCACGGACTAGCGGGGGGGCAACCACAGATACGCAGTATTTT. The variable domain in full, with the rest retrieved from reference TRBV18 and TRBJ2-3, is NAGVMQNPRHLVRRRGQEARLRCSPMKGHSHVYWYRQLPEEGLKFMVYLQKENIIDESGMPKERFSAEFPKEGPSILRIQQVVRGDSAAYFCASSSRTSGGATTDTQYFGPGTRLTVL.

This clone was counted between two and nine times. CDR3 sequence (DNA): TGTGCCAGCAGCGCCAACGAGGGTTGGGGTGAGCAGTTCTTC. It yields the protein CASSANEGWGEQFF. The rearrangement links TRBV14 to TRBJ2-1; D might be TRBD2 (5 bases). Germline CDR1 and CDR2: SGHDN and FVKESK. This CDR3 comprises 14 residues. Trimming cost V 5 bases and J 9 bases, with 17 bases left between them.

This clone was seen a handful of times. The chain joins TRBV19 to TRBJ2-2, with a tentative D call TRBD2 (7 bases). The CDR3 is made up of 17 amino acids. Germline assignment: CDR1 LNHDA and CDR2 SQIVND (reference sequence). The V end was cut by 5 bases, the J end by 4 bases, with 20 bases between. The CDR3 is CASSPSRGRELTGELFF. Here the CDR3 DNA reads TGTGCCAGTAGTCCCTCCCGGGGGCGGGAGCTCACCGGGGAGCTGTTTTTT.

This rearrangement joins TRBV18 to TRBJ2-1; D may be TRBD1 (6 bases). Germline V lookup: CDR1 KGHSH, CDR2 LQKENI. V gave up 4 bases and J gave up 2 bases, with 12 bases separating them. This CDR3 spans 15 amino acids. The DNA of the CDR3 is TGTGCCAGCTCACTGGAGACAGGACCCTACAATGAGCAGTTCTTC. The encoded protein is CASSLETGPYNEQFF.

V and J are TRBV6-1 and TRBJ2-5; TRBD2 is a possible D gene (6 bases). This CDR3 has 14 amino acids. Per the germline V gene, CDR1 is MNHNS and CDR2 is SASEGT. Trimming cost V 4 bases and J 0 bases, with 9 bases left between them. For the CDR3, the DNA is TGTGCCAGCAGTGCAGGCGGGGACCAAGAGACCCAGTACTTC. It translates to CASSAGGDQETQYF.

The genes are TRBV6-4 and TRBJ2-3; the D is unclear. The CDR3 contains 13 residues. Trimming took 4 bases from V and 6 from J, leaving 11 bases between them. The V gene's germline CDR1 is MRHNA and CDR2 SNTAGT. The chain's CDR3 is CASSASRTDTQYF. The CDR3 DNA reads as TGTGCCAGCAGTGCCTCTCGGACGGATACGCAGTATTTT.

The rearrangement uses TRBV10-2 and TRBJ2-7, with 11 bases matching TRBD2. The CDR3 extends over 15 amino acids. Germline values: CDR1 WSHSY, CDR2 SAAADI. J lost 4 bases, V lost 3 bases, and 5 bases had no gene match. The DNA for the CDR3 is TGCGCCAGCAGTGACGGGGCTAGCGGGGGGTACGAGCAGTACTTC. Translating gives CASSDGASGGYEQYF.

This chain connects TRBV28 to TRBJ2-3; 9 bases match TRBD2. Per the germline V gene, CDR1 is MDHEN and CDR2 is SYDVKM. There are 15 residues in the CDR3. V was clipped by 8 bases and J by 1 base; unmatched bases: 7. The CDR3, as DNA: TGTGCCAGCGGATTAGCGGGAGTCGGCACAGATACGCAGTATTTT. Its translation: CASGLAGVGTDTQYF.

CDR3 in DNA: TGCGCCAGCAGTGAGTCGAGAATCTCTAGCACAGATACGCAGTATTTT. Protein: CASSESRISSTDTQYF. The chain uses TRBV10-1 and TRBJ2-3; D gene ambiguous. Germline V gene data show CDR1 as WNHNN and CDR2 as SYGVQD (reference sequence). The CDR3 runs to 16 residues. The germline V and J ends were trimmed by 0 bases and 0 bases, with 10 bases remaining between them.

The genes are TRBV30 and TRBJ2-1; a possible D gene is TRBD1 (6 bases). The CDR3 runs to 13 residues. CDR1 is GTSNPN, CDR2 SVGIG, per germline (reference sequence). Trimming took off 3 bases at V and 4 bases at J, with 10 bases between the two ends. CDR3 DNA: TGTGCCTGGAGAGGGACACCGTACAATGAGCAGTTCTTC. It specifies CAWRGTPYNEQFF.

V usage is TRBV5-6 and J usage is TRBJ2-7; 7 bases are shared with TRBD2. The junction had 3 bases not matched to a gene; V was cut back by 3 bases and J by 0 bases. This CDR3 has 14 residues. Per germline, CDR1 SGHDT and CDR2 YYEEEE. The CDR3, as DNA: TGTGCCAGCAGCTGGGGGGGATCCTCCTACGAGCAGTACTTC. Translation: CASSWGGSSYEQYF.

The chain joins TRBV11-2 to TRBJ1-2; tentatively, D is TRBD1 (5 bases). The CDR3 is 12 residues long. V lost 3 bases to trimming and J lost 4 bases, with 6 bases between them. Germline CDR1 is SGHAT and CDR2 is FQNNGV. CDR3 sequence reads: CASSFGGYGYTF. CDR3 nucleotides: TGTGCCAGCAGCTTTGGGGGCTATGGCTACACCTTC.

V usage is TRBV11-2 and J usage is TRBJ2-7; D is possibly TRBD2 (5 bases). Germline V lookup: CDR1 SGHAT, CDR2 FQNNGV. This CDR3 has 12 residues. With 7 bases removed from V and 5 bases from J, the gap between germline ends came to 12 bases. The CDR3 here is CASKGESHEQYF. In DNA, the CDR3 is TGTGCCAGCAAGGGAGAGTCCCACGAGCAGTACTTC.

The J gene is TRBJ1-4, the V gene TRBV19; weak D call: TRBD1 (5 bases). Germline V gives CDR1 LNHDA, CDR2 SQIVND (reference sequence). V was clipped by 2 bases and J by 4 bases, with 8 bases between them. This CDR3 is built from 14 residues. The CDR3 DNA sequence: TGTGCCAGTAGTATAAGGGGTCTTAATGAAAAACTGTTTTTT. Translated: CASSIRGLNEKLFF.

This clone was counted once. DNA of the CDR3: TGCGCCAGCAGCTTGATGGGTTCTGGAAACACCATATATTTT. Translating gives CASSLMGSGNTIYF. The rearrangement links TRBV5-1 to TRBJ1-3; unclear D gene. In germline, CDR1 is SGHRS, CDR2 YFSETQ. This CDR3 has 14 residues. V gave up 1 base and J gave up 1 base, with 6 bases separating them.

The CDR3 here is CASTPPPGRETQYF. DNA of the CDR3: TGTGCCAGCACCCCACCCCCGGGTCGGGAGACCCAGTACTTC. V and J are TRBV28 and TRBJ2-5; D ambiguous. The CDR3 is made up of 14 amino acids. Trimming left V 7 bases short and J 5 bases short, with 17 bases between. The germline V gene has CDR1 MDHEN and CDR2 SYDVKM.